This T cell receptor beta chain was sequenced during a study of T cell responses to AZD1222 COVID-19 vaccine. Using immunoSEQ multiplex PCR, the repertoire was profiled, and TCRdb retains in-frame clones only, with some absent. The repertoire consists of around 44,000 clones, with 70% to 90% occurring once and the leading ten covering 5.5% to 7%. This CDR3 contains 16 residues. Germline CDR1 reads MNHEY; CDR2 reads SMNVEV (reference sequence). V dropped 5 bases and J dropped 11; count of bases not matched to a gene: 15. The sample was peripheral blood, taken 28 days after the second AZD1222 dose. The chain is built from TRBV27 and TRBJ1-5, with 10 positions matching TRBD1. The source of this sequence is an adult who received the AZD1222 COVID-19 vaccine. The CDR3 loop reads CASSPLGTGASGAQHF. Written as DNA, the CDR3 is TGTGCCAGCAGTCCCCTTGGGACAGGGGCATCGGGAGCCCAGCATTTT.